The 11 T cell receptor beta chains below come from one sample, sequenced in a study of T cells after yellow fever vaccination. TCRdb reprocessed the 5' RACE reads via MiXCR and lists one record per CDR3 protein. This table has approximately 70,000 distinct CDR3 sequences, less than 8.5% appearing once. The source material was CD8+ T cells sorted from PBMCs, sampled about 49 days after the first yellow fever vaccination. All receptors come from a man between 18 and 29 years old who received the YFV17D yellow fever vaccine.

This clonotype was observed a handful of times. V usage is TRBV20-1 and J usage is TRBJ2-1, with TRBD2 matching over 7 bases. With 6 bases clipped from V and 6 bases from J, the junction kept 8 bases outside the gene matches. The CDR3 covers 13 residues. The germline CDR1 and CDR2 sequences are DFQATT and SNEGSKA (reference sequence). The CDR3 nucleotides read TGCAGTGCAGTGAGCGGGGACTCCAATGAGCAGTTCTTC. Protein product: CSAVSGDSNEQFF.

As for this clonotype: One end of the junction does not line up with germline, which may come from a read error. The chain recombines TRBV5-3 with TRBJ2-2; perhaps D is TRBD1 or TRBD2 (5 bases each). TRBV5-3 is treated as an ORF (open reading frame) with a function not yet certain. The CDR3 is made up of 15 amino acids. Written as DNA, the CDR3 is TGTGCCATGAGCTCTGGGGACCTCGGCACCGGGCAGCTGTTTTTT. It encodes CAMSSGDLGTGQLFF.

This clonotype has just a few counts. The chain joins TRBV5-5 to TRBJ2-5; 10 bases are shared with TRBD1. The CDR3 has 15 amino acids. V was clipped by 3 bases and J by 4 bases; unmatched bases: 6. Germline assignment: CDR1 SGHKS and CDR2 YYEKEE (reference sequence). As DNA, the CDR3 is TGTGCCAGCAGCTCCGGACAGGGGGGAGGAGAGACCCAGTACTTC. It yields the protein CASSSGQGGGETQYF.

The table lists this clonotype with many counts. The chain links TRBV7-3 to TRBJ1-2; a weak D match, TRBD1 (5 bases). The ends were cut back, 2 bases at V and 3 bases at J, with 13 bases in the middle. The CDR3 is 15 residues long. Looked up from germline, CDR1 is SGHTA and CDR2 is FQGTGA. CDR3 sequence: CASSLGGDGYYGYTF. CDR3 DNA: TGTGCCAGCAGCTTAGGGGGGGACGGATACTATGGCTACACCTTC.

Many counts were recorded for this clonotype. CDR3 nucleotides: TGTGCCACCAGCAGAGATCCGGGTAGCCAAGAGACCCAGTACTTC. Amino acid sequence: CATSRDPGSQETQYF. The chain couples TRBV15 to TRBJ2-5; D is unresolved. Germline V gene lookup returns CDR1 LNHNV and CDR2 YYDKDF (reference sequence). The CDR3 consists of 15 residues. V was clipped by 0 bases and J by 1 base, with 9 bases between them.

In this sample, this clonotype turned up many times. Here the CDR3 reads CASSYSSATSGSITDTQYF. For the CDR3, the DNA is TGTGCCAGCAGTTACTCTTCCGCGACTAGCGGGTCTATCACAGATACGCAGTATTTT. The V gene is TRBV6-5, the J gene TRBJ2-3; 10 nucleotides agree with TRBD2. V was clipped by 0 bases and J by 2 bases; unmatched bases: 11. From germline, CDR1 is MNHEY and CDR2 SVGAGI. The CDR3 extends over 19 amino acids.

This clonotype was recorded a few times. The J gene is TRBJ2-7, the V gene TRBV5-6, with TRBD2 identical over 10 bases. From germline, CDR1 is SGHDT and CDR2 YYEEEE. The CDR3 runs to 15 residues. With 6 bases clipped from V and 1 base from J, the junction kept 7 bases outside the gene matches. CDR3 region: CASTPGLANSYEQYV. Written as DNA, the CDR3 is TGTGCCAGCACCCCGGGACTAGCGAATTCCTACGAGCAGTACGTC.

As for this clonotype: The missing conserved phenylalanine or tryptophan at the end of this CDR3 makes a read error likely. The chain combines TRBV4-2 with TRBJ2-7; the D gene is possibly TRBD1 (6 bases). With 0 bases removed from V and 3 bases from J, the gap between germline ends came to 18 bases. The germline gives CDR1 LGHNA, CDR2 YNFKEQ. This CDR3 is built from 17 residues. The CDR3 sequence is CASSQEQTGPPLYEQYC. In nucleotides, the CDR3 is TGTGCCAGCAGCCAAGAACAGACAGGCCCACCGCTCTACGAGCAGTACTGC.

This clonotype was seen just once. This may come from a read error, since a much larger clone is one base off. This chain's CDR3 is CASSYSTGKGQETQYF. In nucleotides, the CDR3 is TGTGCCAGCAGTTACTCGACGGGGAAAGGCCAAGAGACCCAGTACTTC. V is TRBV6-5 and J is TRBJ2-5; possible D gene TRBD2, 5 bases. V was trimmed by 0 bases and J by 1 base, leaving 12 bases between them. The germline CDR1 and CDR2 sequences are MNHEY and SVGAGI. The CDR3 runs 16 residues.

This clonotype has a count of ten or more. The chain joins TRBV20-1 to TRBJ1-5; D perhaps matches TRBD1 (5 bases). V lost 0 bases and J lost 2, with 8 bases in between. The CDR3 length is 14 residues. In germline, CDR1 is DFQATT, CDR2 SNEGSKA (reference sequence). The CDR3 DNA reads as TGCAGTGCTAGAGATCTAGGGGGCAATCAGCCCCAGCATTTT. Translating gives CSARDLGGNQPQHF.

The V gene is TRBV6-5, the J gene TRBJ2-7, with 9 bases matching TRBD1. Trimming at V came to 7 bases and at J to 6 bases, leaving 7 bases not matched to a gene. CDR1 MNHEY and CDR2 SVGAGI come from the germline V gene. The CDR3 is made up of 13 amino acids. CDR3 nucleotides: TGTGCCAGCAAGTACAGGGGGCGCATCGAGCAGTACTTC. It codes for CASKYRGRIEQYF.